This T cell receptor (beta chain) was documented in a study of beta chain features in type 1 diabetes. Points from the study as a whole: For Type 1 diabetes patients, all four CD4+ subsets carried TCRB CDR3s that were moderately but significantly shorter. Cells carrying high TCR expression could end up over-represented when cDNA is sequenced.

The isolated RNA, all of it, was reverse transcribed, so expressed TCRB transcripts were what got sequenced. Sequencing was performed with immunoSEQ multiplex PCR; in TCRdb, only in-frame clones are kept and a portion is missing. The data contain a few hundred thousand clones, approximately 12% of them singletons. This clone has only a few counts. Its antigen is unidentified. This TCR came from a woman aged 18-29 years with type 1 diabetes. The specimen was naive CD4+ T cells from blood.

CDR3 protein: CASGSSLVGQGKAFF. In DNA form, the CDR3 reads TGTGCTAGTGGTTCCTCTCTGGTTGGACAGGGGAAAGCTTTCTTT. The chain recombines TRBV12-5 with TRBJ1-1; TRBD1 matches at 9 bases. Germline V gene data show CDR1 as LGHNT and CDR2 as FRNRAP. Trimming cost V 4 bases and J 9 bases; bases outside gene matches: 12. The CDR3 covers 15 residues.